This T cell receptor (beta chain) was captured by sequencing in a study of OX40 agonist ivuxolimab in advanced cancers. Study-wide context: Previous treatment with anti-PD-1, anti-PD-L1 or anti-CTLA-4 therapy was allowed; under 50% had received some.

Assay: immunoSEQ multiplex PCR; the TCRdb copy retains only in-frame clones and omits some. This table holds around 51,000 clones, 88% found once. This CDR3 is 12 amino acids long. Looked up from germline, CDR1 is SEHNR and CDR2 is FQNEAQ (reference sequence). V dropped 4 bases and J dropped 6 bases, with 7 bases sitting between them. A note on this clone: Its antigen is not known.

Whole-study results and caveats: It was not determined which antigens were specifically recognized by the peripheral T cells that had undergone clonal expansion. More expanded clones were seen, on average, in CD8+ T cells than in CD4+.

The chain couples TRBV7-9 to TRBJ1-3; no definite D call. This clonotype originated in an adult with an advanced solid tumor such as melanoma, head and neck, liver or kidney cancer. The sample here was CD4+ or CD8+ T cells sorted from blood, taken in a trial of the OX40 agonist ivuxolimab. CDR3 protein: CASSWYENTIYF. The CDR3 DNA sequence: TGTGCCAGCAGCTGGTACGAAAACACCATATATTTT.